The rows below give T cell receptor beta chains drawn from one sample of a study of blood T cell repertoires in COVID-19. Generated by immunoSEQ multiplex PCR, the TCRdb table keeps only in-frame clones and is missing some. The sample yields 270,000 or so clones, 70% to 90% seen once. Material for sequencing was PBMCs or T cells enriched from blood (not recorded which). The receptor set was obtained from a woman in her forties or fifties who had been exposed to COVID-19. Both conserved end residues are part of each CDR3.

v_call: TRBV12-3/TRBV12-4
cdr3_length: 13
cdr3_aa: CASSSTIREPLHF

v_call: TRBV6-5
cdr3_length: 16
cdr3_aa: CASSSRGAGLFSRDTF

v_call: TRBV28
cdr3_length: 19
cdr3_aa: CASRRFAGLGGSGYQPQHF

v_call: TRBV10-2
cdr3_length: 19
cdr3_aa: CASSESIPGSGGAQETQYF

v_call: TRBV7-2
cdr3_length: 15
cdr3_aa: CASRNEGTSTDTQYF

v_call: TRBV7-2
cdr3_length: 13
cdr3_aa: CASSPAGYNEQFF

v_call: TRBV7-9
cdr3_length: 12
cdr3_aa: CASSFSGPEAFF

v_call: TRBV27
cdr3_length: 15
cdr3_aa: CASTNQGTSNYGYTF

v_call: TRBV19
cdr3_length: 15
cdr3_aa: CASSRTGGRPAEQYF

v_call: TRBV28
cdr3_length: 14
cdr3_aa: CASSPGHFSGPQHF

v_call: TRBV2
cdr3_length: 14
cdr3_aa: CASSTTGRINEQFF

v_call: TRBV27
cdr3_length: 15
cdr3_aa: CASSSAGLLSYEQYF

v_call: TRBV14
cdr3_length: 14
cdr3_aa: CASSQNRRPGELFF

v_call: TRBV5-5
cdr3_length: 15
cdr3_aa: CASSLGAGTTYEQYF

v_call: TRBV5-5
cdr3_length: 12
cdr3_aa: CASSPSGTEAFF

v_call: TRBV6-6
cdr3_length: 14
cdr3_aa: CASSYGGKTYEQYF

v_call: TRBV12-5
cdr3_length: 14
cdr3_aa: CASGTRPGGTEAFF

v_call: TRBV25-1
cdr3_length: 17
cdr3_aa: CASSDGTGAANTGELFF

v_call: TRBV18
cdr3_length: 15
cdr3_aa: CASSQQGAGFDEQFF

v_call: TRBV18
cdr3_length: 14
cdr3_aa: CASSPPSTTTEAFF

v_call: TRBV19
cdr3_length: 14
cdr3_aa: CASSIRGSGGKLFF

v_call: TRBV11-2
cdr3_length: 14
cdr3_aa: CASSWGQSKTEAFF

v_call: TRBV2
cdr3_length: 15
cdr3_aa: CASSEVGTSTDTQYF

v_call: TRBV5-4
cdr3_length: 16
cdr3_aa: CASSLDGRANTGELFF

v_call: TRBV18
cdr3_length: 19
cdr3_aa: CASSPSPGGKGNGNSPLHF

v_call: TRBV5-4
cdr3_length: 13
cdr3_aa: CASSFQAPGGYTF

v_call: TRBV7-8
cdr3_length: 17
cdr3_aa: CASSTLDRGSSYNEQFF

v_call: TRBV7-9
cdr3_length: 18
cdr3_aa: CASSLTLTRTGGNSPLHF

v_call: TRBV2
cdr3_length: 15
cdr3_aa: CASIKTPRGPDTQYF

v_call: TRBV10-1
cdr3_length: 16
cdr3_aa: CASSESIGAGGYEQFF

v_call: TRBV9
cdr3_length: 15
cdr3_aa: CASSVGTGPGNTIYF

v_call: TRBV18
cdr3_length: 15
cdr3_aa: CASSPMAGGDQPQHF

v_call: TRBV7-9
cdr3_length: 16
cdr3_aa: CASSHTGTGGSDTQYF

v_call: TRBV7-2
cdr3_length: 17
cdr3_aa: CASSLAGTGGASYGYTF

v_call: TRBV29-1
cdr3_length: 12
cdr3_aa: CSAGQGWGEQFF

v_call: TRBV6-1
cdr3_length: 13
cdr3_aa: CASSEAFDTEAFF

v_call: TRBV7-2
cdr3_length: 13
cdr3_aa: CASSLATTGEQYF

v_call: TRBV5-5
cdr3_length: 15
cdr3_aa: CASSLDITPNSPLHF

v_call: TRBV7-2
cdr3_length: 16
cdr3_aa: CASSPRGTAFNQPQHF

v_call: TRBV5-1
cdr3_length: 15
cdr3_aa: CASSLQGGLQNTQYF

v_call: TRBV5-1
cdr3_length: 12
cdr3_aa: CASSLDYYEQYF

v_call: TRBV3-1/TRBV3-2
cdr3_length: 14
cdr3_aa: CASSQDLQGARAFF

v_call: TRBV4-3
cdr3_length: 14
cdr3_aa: CASSQAGGDYGYTF

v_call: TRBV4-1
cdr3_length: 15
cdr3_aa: CASSHPGQGHNEQFF

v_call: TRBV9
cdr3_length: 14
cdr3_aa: CASSTRQGIGEAFF

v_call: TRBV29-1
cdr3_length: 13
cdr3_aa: CSVVGQGNTEAFF

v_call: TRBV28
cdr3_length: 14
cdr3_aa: CASLEGAGNQPQHF

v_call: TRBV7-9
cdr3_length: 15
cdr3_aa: CASSRTTMYQETQYF

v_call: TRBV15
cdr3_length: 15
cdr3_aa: CATSGVRSGANVLTF

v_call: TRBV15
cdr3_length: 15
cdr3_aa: CATSRDPGNNYGYTF

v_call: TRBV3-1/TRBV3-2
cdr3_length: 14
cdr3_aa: CASSQEHPPPTQYF

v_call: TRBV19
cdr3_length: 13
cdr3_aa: CASRSTDYYGYTF

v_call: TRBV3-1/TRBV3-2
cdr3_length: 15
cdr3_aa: CASSLNGVLNTEAFF

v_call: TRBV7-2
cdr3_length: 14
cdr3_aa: CASSPNVGTGGHTF

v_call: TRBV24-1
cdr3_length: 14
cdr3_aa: CATSDDTFGNTIYF

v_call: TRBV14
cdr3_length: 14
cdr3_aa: CASSLDSSYYEQYF

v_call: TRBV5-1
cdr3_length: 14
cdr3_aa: CASSLGTGPYEQYF